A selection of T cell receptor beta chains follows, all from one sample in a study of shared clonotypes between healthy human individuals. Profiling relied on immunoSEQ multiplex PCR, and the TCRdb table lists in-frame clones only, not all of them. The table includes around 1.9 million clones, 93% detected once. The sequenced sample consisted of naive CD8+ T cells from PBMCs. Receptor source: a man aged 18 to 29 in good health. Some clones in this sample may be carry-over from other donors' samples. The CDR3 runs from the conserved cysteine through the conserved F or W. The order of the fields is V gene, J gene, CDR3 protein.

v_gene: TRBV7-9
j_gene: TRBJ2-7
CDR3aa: CASSLPGQGDEQYF

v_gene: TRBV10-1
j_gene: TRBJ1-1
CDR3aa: CASSEVVSGTEAFF

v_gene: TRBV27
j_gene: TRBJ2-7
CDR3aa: CASSKTGGYEQYF

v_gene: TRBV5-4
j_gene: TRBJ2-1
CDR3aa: CASSLRQGSYNEQFF

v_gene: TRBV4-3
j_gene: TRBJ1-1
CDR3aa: CASSQEEVGSTEAFF

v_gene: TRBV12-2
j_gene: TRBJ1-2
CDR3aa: CASRWRGSYYGYTF

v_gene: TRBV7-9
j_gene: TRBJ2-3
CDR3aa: CASSLLTASTDTQYF

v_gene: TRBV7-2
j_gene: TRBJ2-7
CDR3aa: CASSSRGTSYEQYF

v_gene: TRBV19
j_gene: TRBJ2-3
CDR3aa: CASSPAPPDTQYF

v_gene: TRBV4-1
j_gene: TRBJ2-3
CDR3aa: CASSQGDPQYF

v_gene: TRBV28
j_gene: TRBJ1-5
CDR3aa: CASSFKARNQPQHF

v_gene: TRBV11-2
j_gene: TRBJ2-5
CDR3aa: CASSPRTALQETQYF

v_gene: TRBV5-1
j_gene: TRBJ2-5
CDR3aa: CASSLYGGVRETQYF

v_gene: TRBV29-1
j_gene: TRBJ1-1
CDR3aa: CSAPPLGYKNTEAFF

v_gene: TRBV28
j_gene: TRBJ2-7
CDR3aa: CASRFARVLSEQYF

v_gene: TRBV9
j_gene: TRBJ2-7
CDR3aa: CASSVAFAGTGDEQYF

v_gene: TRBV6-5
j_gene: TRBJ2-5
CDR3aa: CASSRDRLPETQYF

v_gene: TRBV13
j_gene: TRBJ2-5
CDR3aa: CASSPLGTGAETQYF

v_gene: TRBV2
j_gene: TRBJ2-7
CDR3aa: CASRDGRIPYEQYF

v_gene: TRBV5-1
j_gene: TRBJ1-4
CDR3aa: CASSLVLDRNEKLFF

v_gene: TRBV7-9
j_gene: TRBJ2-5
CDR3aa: CASIGDRTRTQYF

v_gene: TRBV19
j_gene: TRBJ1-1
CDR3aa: CASSITGFTEAFF

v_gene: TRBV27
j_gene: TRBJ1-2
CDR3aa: CATQWGHGYTF

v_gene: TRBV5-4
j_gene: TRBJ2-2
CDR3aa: CASSWGTGPTGELFF

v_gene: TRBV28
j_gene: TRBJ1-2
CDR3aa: CASRPRDGTNYGYTF

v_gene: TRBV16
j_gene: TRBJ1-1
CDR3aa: CASSQYFNTEAFF

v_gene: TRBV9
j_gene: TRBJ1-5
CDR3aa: CASSGGGKPQHF

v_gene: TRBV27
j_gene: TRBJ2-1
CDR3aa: CASSSRDRGNEQFF

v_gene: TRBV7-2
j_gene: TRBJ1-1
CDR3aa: CASSSRQGPSRGPEAFF

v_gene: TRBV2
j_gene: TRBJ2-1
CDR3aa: CASSELAGVGNEQFF

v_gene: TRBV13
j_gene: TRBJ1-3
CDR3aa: CASSSGGGSGNTIYF

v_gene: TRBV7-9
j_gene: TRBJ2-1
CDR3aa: CASSSPVSYNEQFF